This TCR beta chain was documented in a study of technical replicates of blood from several donors. Generated by immunoSEQ multiplex PCR, the TCRdb table keeps only in-frame clones and is missing some. This table has over 55,000 clones, about 96% appearing once. The V and J ends lost 7 bases and 2 bases, in that order; junction bases with no gene match: 2. The CDR3 totals 14 residues. Germline loops: CDR1 LNHDA, CDR2 SQIVND (reference sequence). This clone was counted a single time. Other DNA sequences from this sample encode an identical CDR3 as well. V and J are TRBV19 and TRBJ1-5; 10 bases match TRBD1. This clonotype was sampled from a human donor in good health. The specimen was T cells isolated from PBMCs. In nucleotides, the CDR3 is TGTGCCAGTACGGGGACAGGGGGCAATCAGCCCCAGCATTTT. The encoded protein is CASTGTGGNQPQHF.